Below, 4 T cell receptor beta chains from the same sample are listed, as sequenced in a study of T cell responses to AZD1222 COVID-19 vaccine. Produced via immunoSEQ multiplex PCR; TCRdb's table is partial and in-frame only. The repertoire holds some 130,000 clones, with approximately 90% as singletons. The source was peripheral blood, collected on day 0 of AZD1222 vaccination. These receptors originate from an adult in good health.

The V gene is TRBV18, the J gene TRBJ1-6; 8 nucleotides agree with TRBD1. Germline CDR1 KGHSH, CDR2 LQKENI. CDR3 length: 16 amino acids. With V trimmed by 4 bases and J by 7 bases, 9 bases remained unmatched. CDR3 bases: TGTGCCAGCTCACTCTCGGCCAGACAGGGGAATTCACCCCTCCACTTT. This translates into CASSLSARQGNSPLHF.

This clone was seen a handful of times. This chain connects TRBV4-2 to TRBJ2-1, with D perhaps matching TRBD1 (5 bases). Trimming shortened V by 0 bases and J by 9 bases, and 18 bases separated the two germline ends. Germline assignment: CDR1 LGHNA and CDR2 YNFKEQ. This CDR3 has 16 residues. Here the CDR3 reads CASSQDSQGFFGEQFF. CDR3 sequence (DNA): TGTGCCAGCAGCCAAGATAGCCAGGGATTTTTTGGTGAGCAGTTCTTC.

V usage is TRBV18 and J usage is TRBJ2-7; a possible D gene is TRBD2 (6 bases). This CDR3 is 14 amino acids long. The germline V and J ends were trimmed by 4 bases and 2 bases, with 12 bases remaining between them. Germline-derived CDR1 and CDR2 are KGHSH and LQKENI. Here the CDR3 reads CASSLGLLAYEQYF. The CDR3 nucleotides read TGTGCCAGCTCACTGGGACTTTTGGCCTACGAGCAGTACTTC.

V gene TRBV15 combines with J gene TRBJ1-3, with D perhaps matching TRBD1 (6 bases). The V gene lost 5 bases and the J gene lost 2 bases, with 13 bases spanning the gap. This CDR3 region has 15 residues. In germline, CDR1 is LNHNV, CDR2 YYDKDF (reference sequence). The CDR3 reads CATSFRGQPGNTIYF. DNA of the CDR3: TGTGCCACCAGCTTTCGGGGGCAGCCTGGAAACACCATATATTTT. Combining the CDR3 with reference TRBV15 and TRBJ1-3 gives the whole variable domain DAMVIQNPRYQVTQFGKPVTLSCSQTLNHNVMYWYQQKSSQAPKLLFHYYDKDFNNEADTPDNFQSRRPNTSFCFLDIRSPGLGDTAMYLCATSFRGQPGNTIYFGEGSWLTVV.